This T cell receptor beta chain emerged from a study of early T cells in non-severe SARS-CoV-2 infection. Study details: Sequencing was performed on bulk RNA from unsorted whole blood, leaving chains unpaired.

Unique molecular identifiers were attached to individual cDNA molecules. TCRdb reprocessed the 5' RACE reads with MiXCR, giving one entry per CDR3 protein. In the table there are around 81,000 distinct CDR3 sequences, more than 13% of which are singletons. The CDR3 is made up of 15 amino acids. The germline V gene has CDR1 LGHNA and CDR2 YSLEER. Trimming removed 1 base at V and 2 bases at J, with 9 bases between. V usage is TRBV4-3 and J usage is TRBJ2-1; a weak D match, TRBD1 (6 bases). Source material: whole blood. The TCR was taken from an adult who was a healthcare worker with PCR-confirmed SARS-CoV-2 infection or an uninfected control (not recorded which). The CDR3 here is CASSQGRTAYNEQFF. In DNA form, the CDR3 reads TGCGCCAGCAGCCAAGGTCGGACAGCCTACAATGAGCAGTTCTTC.